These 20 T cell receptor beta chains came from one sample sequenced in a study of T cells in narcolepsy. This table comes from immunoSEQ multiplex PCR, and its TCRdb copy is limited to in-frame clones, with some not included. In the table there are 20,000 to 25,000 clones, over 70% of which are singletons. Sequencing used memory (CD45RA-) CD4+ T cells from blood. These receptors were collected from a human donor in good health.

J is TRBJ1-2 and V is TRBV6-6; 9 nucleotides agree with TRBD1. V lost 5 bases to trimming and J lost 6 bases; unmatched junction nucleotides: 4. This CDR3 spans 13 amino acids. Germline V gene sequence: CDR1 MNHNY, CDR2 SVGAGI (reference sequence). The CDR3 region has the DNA TGTGCCAGCAGTCGGACAGGGGAAGATGGCTACACCTTC. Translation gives CASSRTGEDGYTF.

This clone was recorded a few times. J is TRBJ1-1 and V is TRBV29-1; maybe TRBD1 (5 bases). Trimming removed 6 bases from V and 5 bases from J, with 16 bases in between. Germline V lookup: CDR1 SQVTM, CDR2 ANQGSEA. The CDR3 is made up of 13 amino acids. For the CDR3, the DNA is TGCAGCGTCCCCAGGGCGGGGGGAACTGAAGCTTTCTTT. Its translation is CSVPRAGGTEAFF.

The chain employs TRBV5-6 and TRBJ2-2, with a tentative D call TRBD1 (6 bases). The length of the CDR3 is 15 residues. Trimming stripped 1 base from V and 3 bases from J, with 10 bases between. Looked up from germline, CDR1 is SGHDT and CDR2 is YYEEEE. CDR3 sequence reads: CASSLYRADTGELFF. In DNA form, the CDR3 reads TGTGCCAGCAGCTTGTACAGGGCTGACACCGGGGAGCTGTTTTTT. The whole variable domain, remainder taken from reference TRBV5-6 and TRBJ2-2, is DAGVTQSPTHLIKTRGQQVTLRCSPKSGHDTVSWYQQALGQGPQFIFQYYEEEERQRGNFPDRFSGHQFPNYSSELNVNALLLGDSALYLCASSLYRADTGELFFGEGSRLTVL.

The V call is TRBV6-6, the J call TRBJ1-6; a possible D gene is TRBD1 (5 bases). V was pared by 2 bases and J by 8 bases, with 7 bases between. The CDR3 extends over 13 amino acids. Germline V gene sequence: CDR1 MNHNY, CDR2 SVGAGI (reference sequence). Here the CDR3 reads CASSYETDSPLHF. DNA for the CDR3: TGTGCCAGCAGTTACGAGACAGATTCACCCCTCCACTTT.

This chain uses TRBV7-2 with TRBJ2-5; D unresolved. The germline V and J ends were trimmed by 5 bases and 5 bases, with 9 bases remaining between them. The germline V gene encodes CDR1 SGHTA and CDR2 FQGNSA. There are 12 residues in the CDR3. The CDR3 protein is CASSRATETQYF. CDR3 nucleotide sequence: TGTGCCAGCAGCCGGGCAACCGAGACCCAGTACTTC.

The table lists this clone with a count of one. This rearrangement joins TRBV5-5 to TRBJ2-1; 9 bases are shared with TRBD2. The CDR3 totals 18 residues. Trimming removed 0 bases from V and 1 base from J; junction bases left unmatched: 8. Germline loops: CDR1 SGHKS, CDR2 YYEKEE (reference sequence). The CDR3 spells CASSLVGSGGWSYNEQFF. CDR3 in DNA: TGTGCCAGCAGCTTGGTTGGTAGCGGGGGATGGTCCTACAATGAGCAGTTCTTC.

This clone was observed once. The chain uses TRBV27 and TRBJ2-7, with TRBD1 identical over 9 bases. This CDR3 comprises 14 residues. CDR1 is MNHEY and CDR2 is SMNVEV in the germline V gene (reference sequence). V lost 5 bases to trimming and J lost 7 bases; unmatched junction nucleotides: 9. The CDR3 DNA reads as TGTGCCAGCAGTGCTAACAGGGGGCAGGGTGAGCAGTACTTC. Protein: CASSANRGQGEQYF.

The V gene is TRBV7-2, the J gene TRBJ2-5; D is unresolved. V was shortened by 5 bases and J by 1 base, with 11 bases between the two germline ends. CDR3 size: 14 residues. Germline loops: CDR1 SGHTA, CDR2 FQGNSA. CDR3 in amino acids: CASSTGTGQETQYF. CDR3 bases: TGTGCCAGCAGCACCGGCACCGGCCAAGAGACCCAGTACTTC.

This CDR3 is CASSLGTGVYGYTF. The DNA for the CDR3 is TGTGCCAGCAGCTTAGGCACAGGTGTCTATGGCTACACCTTC. The chain is built from TRBV7-8 and TRBJ1-2; possibly TRBD1 for D (5 bases). Trimming removed 1 base from V and 4 bases from J, with 10 bases in between. Germline V gene data show CDR1 as SGHVS and CDR2 as FQNEAQ. This CDR3 is 14 amino acids long.

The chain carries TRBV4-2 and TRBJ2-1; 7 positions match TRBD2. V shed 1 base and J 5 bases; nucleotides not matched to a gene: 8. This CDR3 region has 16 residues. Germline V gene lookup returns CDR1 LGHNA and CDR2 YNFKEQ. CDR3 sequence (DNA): TGTGCCAGCAGCCAAGTTTCTCTAGCGGCCAACAATGAGCAGTTCTTC. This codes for CASSQVSLAANNEQFF.

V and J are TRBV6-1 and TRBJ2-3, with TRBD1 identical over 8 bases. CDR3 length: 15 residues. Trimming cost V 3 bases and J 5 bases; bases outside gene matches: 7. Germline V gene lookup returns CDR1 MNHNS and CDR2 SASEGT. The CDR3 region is CASSETGALGDTQYF. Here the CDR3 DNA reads TGTGCCAGCAGTGAGACAGGGGCGCTGGGAGATACGCAGTATTTT.

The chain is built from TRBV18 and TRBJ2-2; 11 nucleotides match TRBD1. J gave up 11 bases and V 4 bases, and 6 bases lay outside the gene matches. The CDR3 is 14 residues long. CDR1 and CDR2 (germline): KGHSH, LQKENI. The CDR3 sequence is CASSLTDRGPELFF. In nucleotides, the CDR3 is TGTGCCAGCTCACTAACGGACAGGGGGCCTGAGCTGTTTTTT.

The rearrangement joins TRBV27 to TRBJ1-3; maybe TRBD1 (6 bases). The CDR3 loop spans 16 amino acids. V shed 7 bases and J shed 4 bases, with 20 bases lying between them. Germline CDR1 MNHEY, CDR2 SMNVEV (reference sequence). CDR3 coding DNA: TGTGCCAGCACCTCTAGGTGGGGGCGAGGAGGAAACACCATATATTTT. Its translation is CASTSRWGRGGNTIYF.

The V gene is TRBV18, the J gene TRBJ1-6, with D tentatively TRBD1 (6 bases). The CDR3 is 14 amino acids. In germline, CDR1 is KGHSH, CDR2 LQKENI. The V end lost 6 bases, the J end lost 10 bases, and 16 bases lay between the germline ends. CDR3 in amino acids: CASSPWGAGSPLHF. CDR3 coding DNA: TGTGCCAGCTCCCCATGGGGGGCGGGATCACCCCTCCACTTT.

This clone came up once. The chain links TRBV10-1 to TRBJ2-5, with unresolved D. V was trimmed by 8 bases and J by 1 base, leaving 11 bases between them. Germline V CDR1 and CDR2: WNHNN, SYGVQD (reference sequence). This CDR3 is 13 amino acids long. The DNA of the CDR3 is TGCGCCAGCCATAGTTGGTGCCAAGAGACCCAGTACTTC. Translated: CASHSWCQETQYF.

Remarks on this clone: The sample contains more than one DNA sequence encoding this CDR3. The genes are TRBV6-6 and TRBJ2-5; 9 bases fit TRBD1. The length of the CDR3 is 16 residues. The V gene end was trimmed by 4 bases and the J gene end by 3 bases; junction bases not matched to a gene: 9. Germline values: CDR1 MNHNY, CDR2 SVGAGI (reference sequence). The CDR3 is CASSLLSGTGKETQYF. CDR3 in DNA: TGTGCCAGCAGTTTGCTGTCCGGGACAGGGAAAGAGACCCAGTACTTC.

In DNA, the CDR3 is TGTGCCAGCAGCCGGGACTACTACAATGAGCAGTTCTTC. As protein: CASSRDYYNEQFF. The rearrangement uses TRBV6-1 and TRBJ2-1; 7 bases match TRBD2. CDR1 is MNHNS, CDR2 SASEGT, per germline. This CDR3 contains 13 residues. The junction had 2 bases not matched to a gene; V was cut back by 6 bases and J by 3 bases.

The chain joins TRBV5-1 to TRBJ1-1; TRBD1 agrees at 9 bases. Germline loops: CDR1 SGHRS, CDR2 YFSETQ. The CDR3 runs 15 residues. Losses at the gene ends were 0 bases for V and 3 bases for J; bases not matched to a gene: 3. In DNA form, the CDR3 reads TGCGCCAGCAGCTTGGTACAGGGGGCGTACACTGAAGCTTTCTTT. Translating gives CASSLVQGAYTEAFF.

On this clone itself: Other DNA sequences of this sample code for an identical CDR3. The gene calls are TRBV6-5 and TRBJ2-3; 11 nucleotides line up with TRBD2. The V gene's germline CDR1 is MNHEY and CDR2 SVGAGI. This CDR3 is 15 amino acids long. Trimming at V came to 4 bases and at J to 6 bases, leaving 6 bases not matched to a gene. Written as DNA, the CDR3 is TGTGCCAGCAGTTCGACTAGCGGGGCGGATGATACGCAGTATTTT. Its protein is CASSSTSGADDTQYF.

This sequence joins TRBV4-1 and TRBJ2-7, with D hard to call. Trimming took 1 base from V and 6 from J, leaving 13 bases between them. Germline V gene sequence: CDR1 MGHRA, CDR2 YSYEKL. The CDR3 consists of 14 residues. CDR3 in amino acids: CASSQVTRLGEQYF. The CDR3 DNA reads TGCGCCAGCAGCCAAGTGACCCGCCTTGGCGAGCAGTACTTC.